The T cell receptor beta chain under discussion was sequenced for a study of CD8 T cells in ankylosing spondylitis. In this sample, this clonotype turned up many times. TCRdb reprocessed the 5' RACE reads via MiXCR and lists one record per CDR3 protein. The sample includes approximately 140,000 distinct CDR3 sequences, roughly 8% of them seen just once. Losses at the gene ends were 10 bases for V and 6 bases for J; bases not matched to a gene: 6. The CDR3 sequence is 12 residues long. Germline CDR1 reads MNHEY; CDR2 reads SMNVEV (reference sequence). V and J are TRBV27 and TRBJ1-2; 9 bases match TRBD1. Sequenced input: synovial fluid, either unsorted or a sorted T cell fraction (not recorded which). This TCR was recovered from a male donor with ankylosing spondylitis. In DNA form, the CDR3 reads TGTGCCACCGGGACAGGGTCCCATGGCTACACCTTC. Protein: CATGTGSHGYTF.